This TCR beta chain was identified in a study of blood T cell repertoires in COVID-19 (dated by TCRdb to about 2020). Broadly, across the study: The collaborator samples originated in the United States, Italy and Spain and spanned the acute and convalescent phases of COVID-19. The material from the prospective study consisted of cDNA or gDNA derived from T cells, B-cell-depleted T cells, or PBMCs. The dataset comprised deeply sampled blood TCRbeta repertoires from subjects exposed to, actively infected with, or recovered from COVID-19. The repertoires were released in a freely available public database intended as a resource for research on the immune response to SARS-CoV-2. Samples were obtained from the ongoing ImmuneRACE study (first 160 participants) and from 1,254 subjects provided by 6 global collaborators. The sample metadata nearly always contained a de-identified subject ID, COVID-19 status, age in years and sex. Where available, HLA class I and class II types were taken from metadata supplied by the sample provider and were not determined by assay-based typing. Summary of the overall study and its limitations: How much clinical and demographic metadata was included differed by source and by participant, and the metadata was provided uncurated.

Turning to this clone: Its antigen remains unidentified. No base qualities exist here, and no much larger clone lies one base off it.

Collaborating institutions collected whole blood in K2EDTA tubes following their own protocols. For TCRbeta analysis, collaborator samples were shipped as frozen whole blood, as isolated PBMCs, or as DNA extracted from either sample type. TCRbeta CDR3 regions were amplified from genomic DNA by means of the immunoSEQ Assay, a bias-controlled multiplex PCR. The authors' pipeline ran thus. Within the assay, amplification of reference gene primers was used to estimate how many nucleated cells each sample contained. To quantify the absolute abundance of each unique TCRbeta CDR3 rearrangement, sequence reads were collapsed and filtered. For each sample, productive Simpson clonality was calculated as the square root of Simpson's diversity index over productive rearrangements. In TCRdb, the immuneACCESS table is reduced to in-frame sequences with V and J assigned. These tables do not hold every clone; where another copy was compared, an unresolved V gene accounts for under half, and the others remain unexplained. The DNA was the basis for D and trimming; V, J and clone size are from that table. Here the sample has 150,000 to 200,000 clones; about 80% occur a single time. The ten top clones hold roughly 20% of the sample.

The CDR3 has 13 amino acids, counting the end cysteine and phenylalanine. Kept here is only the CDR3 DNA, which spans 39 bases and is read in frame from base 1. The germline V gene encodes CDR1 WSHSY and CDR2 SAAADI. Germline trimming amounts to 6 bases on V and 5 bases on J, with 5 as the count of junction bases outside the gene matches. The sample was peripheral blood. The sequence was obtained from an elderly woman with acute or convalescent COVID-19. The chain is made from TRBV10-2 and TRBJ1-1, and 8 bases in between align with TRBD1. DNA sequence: TGCGCCAGCAGCTGGACAGGGTGGACTGAAGCTTTCTTT. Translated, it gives CASSWTGWTEAFF.